Below are 18 T cell receptor beta chains sequenced from a single sample in a study of post-analysis software for immune sequencing data. Unique molecular identifiers were built into the TCR beta cDNA libraries. TCRdb itself ran the PCR reads through MiXCR, one entry per CDR3 protein. Of about 540,000 distinct CDR3 sequences listed, 34% are singletons. Whole-study findings and limits: Among five TRBV segments more frequent in patients than controls were TRBV5-6, TRBV5-1 and TRBV20-1.

No antigen has been identified for these receptors. Sequenced input: blood. Receptor source: a girl younger than 18 with multiple sclerosis.

The chain combines TRBV4-1 with TRBJ1-1; D may be TRBD1 (6 bases). The CDR3 length is 14 residues. Germline V gene sequence: CDR1 MGHRA, CDR2 YSYEKL. Deletions cut 2 bases from V and 1 base from J, with 8 bases between. CDR3 nucleotides: TGCGCCAGCAGCCAATTGACAGGGAACACTGAAGCTTTCTTT. Translating it yields CASSQLTGNTEAFF.

V usage is TRBV7-2 and J usage is TRBJ1-5; possible D gene TRBD1, 5 bases. V was clipped by 2 bases and J by 6 bases, with 11 bases between them. The CDR3 length is 14 residues. Germline CDR1 SGHTA, CDR2 FQGNSA. This CDR3 is CASSLRGVGQPQHF. Written as DNA, the CDR3 is TGTGCCAGCAGCTTAAGGGGCGTCGGTCAGCCCCAGCATTTT.

This clonotype came up a few times. The chain couples TRBV4-1 to TRBJ1-1; weak D call: TRBD1 (5 bases). Germline lookup yields CDR1 MGHRA and CDR2 YSYEKL. This CDR3 spans 14 amino acids. V lost 3 bases and J lost 4, with 12 bases in between. The CDR3 here is CASSQGDPGTEAFF. CDR3 DNA: TGCGCCAGCAGCCAGGGGGACCCCGGCACTGAAGCTTTCTTT.

There are a few counts of this clonotype. This chain connects TRBV5-6 to TRBJ2-7, with D uncertain. V gave up 3 bases and J gave up 0 bases, with 7 bases separating them. Germline V gene data show CDR1 as SGHDT and CDR2 as YYEEEE. CDR3 length: 13 amino acids. In DNA form, the CDR3 reads TGTGCCAGCAGCTGGTTAAGCTCCTACGAGCAGTACTTC. It codes for CASSWLSSYEQYF.

About this clonotype itself: Just one base apart from a much larger clone, this may be a read error. V usage is TRBV12-3 or TRBV12-4 and J usage is TRBJ2-5; D remains unclear. V lost 6 bases, J lost 4 bases, and 3 bases lay in between. CDR3 size: 10 residues. DNA of the CDR3: TGTGCCAGCAGCATAGAGACCCAGTACTTC. It codes for CASSIETQYF.

This clonotype was seen more than once but under ten times. The V and J genes are TRBV12-3 or TRBV12-4 and TRBJ1-1; TRBD1 is a possible D gene (6 bases). The CDR3 is 11 residues long. The V gene lost 5 bases and the J gene lost 10 bases, with 11 bases spanning the gap. CDR3 in DNA: TGTGCCAGCAGTCAGGGGTCAGGAGCTTTCTTT. This translates into CASSQGSGAFF.

This clonotype has a handful of counts. One end of the junction is discordant with germline, which a read error may explain. The chain recombines TRBV3-1 with TRBJ2-1; D gene uncertain. CDR3 length: 11 residues. Germline V gene lookup returns CDR1 LGHDT and CDR2 YNNKEL (reference sequence). CDR3: CASSQKFQQFF. CDR3 nucleotide sequence: TGCGCCAGCAGCCAAAAATTCCAGCAGTTCTTC.

In its sample, this clonotype was seen a few times. The rearrangement uses TRBV5-5 and TRBJ2-7, with a weak D call TRBD2 (5 bases). V gave up 4 bases and J gave up 2 bases, with 16 bases separating them. The CDR3 is 15 residues long. The V gene's germline CDR1 is SGHKS and CDR2 YYEKEE (reference sequence). Here the CDR3 reads CASSPRGEDPYEQYF. The CDR3 coding sequence is TGTGCCAGCAGCCCCCGGGGAGAGGATCCCTACGAGCAGTACTTC. The whole variable domain, filled in from reference TRBV5-5 and TRBJ2-7, reads DAGVTQSPTHLIKTRGQQVTLRCSPISGHKSVSWYQQVLGQGPQFIFQYYEKEERGRGNFPDRFSARQFPNYSSELNVNALLLGDSALYLCASSPRGEDPYEQYFGPGTRLTVT.

In its sample, this clonotype was seen a few times. This sequence joins TRBV10-1 and TRBJ2-1, with D maybe TRBD1 (5 bases). Trimming left V 1 base short and J 7 bases short, with 17 bases between. The germline CDR1 and CDR2 sequences are WNHNN and SYGVQD (reference sequence). CDR3 length: 16 residues. The CDR3 DNA is TGCGCCAGCAGTGAGTGGGGAAGGGGCAGTGAGAATGAGCAGTTCTTC. Protein sequence: CASSEWGRGSENEQFF.

The chain links TRBV5-1 to TRBJ2-7, with a possible D match to TRBD1 (6 bases). CDR1 and CDR2 (germline): SGHRS, YFSETQ. V was pared by 0 bases and J by 6 bases, with 16 bases between. CDR3 length equals 15 residues. The CDR3 bases are TGCGCCAGCAGCTTGGGAATTGGCACAGGGAGCGAGCAGTACTTC. Encoded protein: CASSLGIGTGSEQYF.

This clonotype turned up a few times. The chain uses TRBV20-1 and TRBJ1-2; 9 nucleotides align to TRBD1. V lost 1 base and J lost 4; bases outside the gene matches: 1. Germline values: CDR1 DFQATT, CDR2 SNEGSKA (reference sequence). The CDR3 covers 13 residues. Here the CDR3 DNA reads TGCAGTGCTAGAGGGGGACAGGGCTATGGCTACACCTTC. This codes for CSARGGQGYGYTF.

This clonotype came up once. The chain combines TRBV7-2 with TRBJ2-5, with D unresolved. The tail of the sequence fits TRBJ2-7 better, so the J call may be wrong. This CDR3 has 15 amino acids. Germline V CDR1 and CDR2: SGHTA, FQGNSA. The CDR3 DNA sequence: TGTGCCAGCAGCCCCGTGGCAGGCGGCTTATACGAGCAGTACTTC. It is translated as CASSPVAGGLYEQYF.

J is TRBJ2-3 and V is TRBV20-1, with 9 nucleotides matching TRBD1. V was clipped by 5 bases and J by 6 bases; unmatched bases: 9. Germline CDR1 and CDR2: DFQATT and SNEGSKA (reference sequence). This CDR3 comprises 14 residues. Here the CDR3 reads CSASGQGFVDTQYF. The CDR3 coding sequence is TGCAGTGCTTCGGGACAGGGCTTTGTGGATACGCAGTATTTT.

The chain has TRBV2 and TRBJ2-4; D is unresolved. Germline lookup yields CDR1 SNHLY and CDR2 FYNNEI. V was cut by 5 bases and J by 2 bases, with 22 bases left in between. This CDR3 region has 18 residues. The CDR3 DNA reads as TGTGCCAGCAGTCGTCCTCCTTTACAAACATTACCCAAAAACATTCAGTACTTC. It translates to CASSRPPLQTLPKNIQYF.

This rearrangement joins TRBV3-1 to TRBJ1-5, with D maybe TRBD1 (5 bases). Germline lookup yields CDR1 LGHDT and CDR2 YNNKEL (reference sequence). V lost 1 base, J lost 2 bases, and 21 bases lay in between. The CDR3 is 19 residues long. The CDR3 spells CASSQGAGGGGMGNQPQHF. CDR3 DNA: TGTGCCAGCAGCCAAGGCGCGGGGGGAGGCGGGATGGGCAATCAGCCCCAGCATTTT.

This clonotype was found a few times. The chain is built from TRBV7-9 and TRBJ1-1; 8 nucleotides align to TRBD1. The V gene end was trimmed by 5 bases and the J gene end by 5 bases; junction bases not matched to a gene: 10. There are 15 residues in the CDR3. CDR1 and CDR2 (germline): SEHNR, FQNEAQ (reference sequence). The CDR3 sequence is CASSTDRGRWTEAFF. CDR3 sequence (DNA): TGTGCCAGCAGCACCGACAGGGGACGGTGGACTGAAGCTTTCTTT.

This chain joins TRBV5-1 and TRBJ2-1; 8 bases line up with TRBD2. CDR1 is SGHRS, CDR2 YFSETQ, per germline. The ends lost 6 bases at V and 4 bases at J; junction bases unmatched: 3. The CDR3 extends over 13 amino acids. CDR3 sequence reads: CASTGGDYNEQFF. In DNA form, the CDR3 reads TGCGCCAGCACCGGGGGGGATTACAATGAGCAGTTCTTC.

This clonotype was picked up a small number of times. The chain carries TRBV10-3 and TRBJ2-5, with D unresolved. Trimming took 0 bases from V and 2 from J, leaving 7 bases between them. The CDR3 has 14 residues. Germline V lookup: CDR1 ENHRY, CDR2 SYGVKD. As DNA, the CDR3 is TGTGCCATCAGTGAGTCTCTCAATCAAGAGACCCAGTACTTC. Amino acid sequence: CAISESLNQETQYF.